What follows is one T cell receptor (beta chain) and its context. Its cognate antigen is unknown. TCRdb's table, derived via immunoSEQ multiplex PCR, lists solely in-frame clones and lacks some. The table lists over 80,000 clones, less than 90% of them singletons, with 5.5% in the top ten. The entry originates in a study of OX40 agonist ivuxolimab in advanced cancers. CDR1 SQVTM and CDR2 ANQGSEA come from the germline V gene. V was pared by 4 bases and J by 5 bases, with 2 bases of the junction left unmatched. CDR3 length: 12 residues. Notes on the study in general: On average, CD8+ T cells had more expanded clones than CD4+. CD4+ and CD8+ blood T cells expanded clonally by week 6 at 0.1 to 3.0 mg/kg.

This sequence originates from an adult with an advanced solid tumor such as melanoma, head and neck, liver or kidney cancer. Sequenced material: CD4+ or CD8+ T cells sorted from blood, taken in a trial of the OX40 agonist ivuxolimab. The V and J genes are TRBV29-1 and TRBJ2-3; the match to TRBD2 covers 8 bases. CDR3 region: CSVGTSGDTQYF. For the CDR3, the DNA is TGCAGCGTTGGTACTAGCGGAGATACGCAGTATTTT.